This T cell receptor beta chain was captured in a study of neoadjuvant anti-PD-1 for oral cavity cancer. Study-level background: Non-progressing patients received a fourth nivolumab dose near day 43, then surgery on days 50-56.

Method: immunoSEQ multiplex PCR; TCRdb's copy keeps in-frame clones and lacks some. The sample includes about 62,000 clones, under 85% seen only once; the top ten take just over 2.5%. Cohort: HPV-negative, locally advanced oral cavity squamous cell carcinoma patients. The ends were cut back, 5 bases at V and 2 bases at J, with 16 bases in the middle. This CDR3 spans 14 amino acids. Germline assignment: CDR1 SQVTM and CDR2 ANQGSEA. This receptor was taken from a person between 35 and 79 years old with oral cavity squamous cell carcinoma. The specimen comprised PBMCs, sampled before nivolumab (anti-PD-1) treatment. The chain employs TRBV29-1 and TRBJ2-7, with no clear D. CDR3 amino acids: CSVRRGRRPYEQYF. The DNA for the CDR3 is TGCAGCGTTCGAAGAGGCAGGCGACCCTACGAGCAGTACTTC.